Described below is a single TCR beta chain sequence and its context. This clone was seen a handful of times. The target of this receptor is not known. No base quality information exists; no much larger clone differs at one position. TCRbeta CDR3 regions were amplified from genomic DNA using the immunoSEQ Assay, a bias-controlled multiplex PCR. The original pipeline was this. Nucleated cell counts per sample were estimated from amplification of reference gene primers within the assay. To quantify the absolute abundance of each unique TCRbeta CDR3 rearrangement, sequence reads were collapsed and filtered. For each sample, productive Simpson clonality was calculated as the square root of Simpson's diversity index over productive rearrangements. The immuneACCESS repertoire file appears here via TCRdb, limited to in-frame rearrangements. These files lack a portion of the clones; in checked studies, under half of the deficit traces to unresolved V genes, and the cause of the others is not known. The D gene and trimming were derived from the DNA, and the V and J assignments and clone size from that table. In all, the sample holds fewer than 200,000 clones, and 82% of those were seen once. The top ten clonotypes cover 8.4% of the sample.

The sample originates from a study of blood T cell repertoires in COVID-19 (dated by TCRdb to about 2020). Some background on the complete study: Samples from collaborators originated in the United States, Italy and Spain and spanned both the acute and convalescent phases of COVID-19. The material from the prospective study consisted of cDNA or gDNA derived from T cells, B-cell-depleted T cells, or PBMCs. The dataset comprised deeply sampled blood TCRbeta repertoires from subjects exposed to, actively infected with, or recovered from COVID-19. The repertoires were released in a freely available public database meant as a resource for research on the immune response to SARS-CoV-2. The samples were drawn from the first 160 participants of the ongoing ImmuneRACE study and from under 1,500 subjects provided by 6 global collaborators. The sample metadata nearly always contained a de-identified subject ID, COVID-19 status, age in years and sex. HLA class I and class II types, where available, came from metadata supplied by the sample provider rather than from assay-based typing.

General conclusions and limits of the study: The amount of clinical and demographic metadata varied by source and participant and was provided uncurated.

From the germline V gene (reference sequence), CDR1 is DFQATT and CDR2 is SNEGSKA. There are 11 amino acids in the CDR3, from cysteine to phenylalanine inclusive. Only CDR3 DNA remains: 33 bases, in frame from the first base. Trimming removed 5 bases from V and 5 bases from J; the gene matches leave 2 bases unexplained. Each collaborating institution followed its own protocols to collect whole blood in K2EDTA tubes. For TCRbeta analysis, collaborators shipped samples as frozen whole blood, isolated PBMCs, or DNA extracted from either of those sample types. Sequencing was carried out using peripheral blood. This sequence was found in a woman in her 70s with acute or convalescent COVID-19. The chain employs TRBV20-1 and TRBJ2-7, with TRBD1 identical over 8 junction bases. At the DNA level, the sequence is TGCAGTGCTGCGGGACAGGACGAGCAGTACTTC. Its protein product is CSAAGQDEQYF.